This T cell receptor beta chain was captured in a study of early T cells in non-severe SARS-CoV-2 infection. Study-wide context: Sequencing was performed on bulk RNA from unsorted whole blood, leaving chains unpaired.

The protocol attached unique molecular identifiers to individual cDNA molecules. TCRdb re-analysed the 5' RACE reads in MiXCR, keeping a single row per CDR3 protein. This sample has 75,000 to 90,000 distinct CDR3 sequences, with around 5.6% found just once. The CDR3 covers 15 residues. The junction had 7 bases not matched to a gene; V was cut back by 4 bases and J by 9 bases. The germline V gene has CDR1 SGHAT and CDR2 FQNNGV. This clonotype was seen only a few times. The TCR was taken from an adult who was a healthcare worker with PCR-confirmed SARS-CoV-2 infection or an uninfected control (not recorded which). This chain joins TRBV11-2 and TRBJ2-1; 12 bases fit TRBD2. Input material: whole blood. The CDR3 DNA follows: TGTGCCAGCAGCTCCCTAGCGGGAGGGCGGGGTGAGCAGTTCTTC. Amino acid sequence: CASSSLAGGRGEQFF.